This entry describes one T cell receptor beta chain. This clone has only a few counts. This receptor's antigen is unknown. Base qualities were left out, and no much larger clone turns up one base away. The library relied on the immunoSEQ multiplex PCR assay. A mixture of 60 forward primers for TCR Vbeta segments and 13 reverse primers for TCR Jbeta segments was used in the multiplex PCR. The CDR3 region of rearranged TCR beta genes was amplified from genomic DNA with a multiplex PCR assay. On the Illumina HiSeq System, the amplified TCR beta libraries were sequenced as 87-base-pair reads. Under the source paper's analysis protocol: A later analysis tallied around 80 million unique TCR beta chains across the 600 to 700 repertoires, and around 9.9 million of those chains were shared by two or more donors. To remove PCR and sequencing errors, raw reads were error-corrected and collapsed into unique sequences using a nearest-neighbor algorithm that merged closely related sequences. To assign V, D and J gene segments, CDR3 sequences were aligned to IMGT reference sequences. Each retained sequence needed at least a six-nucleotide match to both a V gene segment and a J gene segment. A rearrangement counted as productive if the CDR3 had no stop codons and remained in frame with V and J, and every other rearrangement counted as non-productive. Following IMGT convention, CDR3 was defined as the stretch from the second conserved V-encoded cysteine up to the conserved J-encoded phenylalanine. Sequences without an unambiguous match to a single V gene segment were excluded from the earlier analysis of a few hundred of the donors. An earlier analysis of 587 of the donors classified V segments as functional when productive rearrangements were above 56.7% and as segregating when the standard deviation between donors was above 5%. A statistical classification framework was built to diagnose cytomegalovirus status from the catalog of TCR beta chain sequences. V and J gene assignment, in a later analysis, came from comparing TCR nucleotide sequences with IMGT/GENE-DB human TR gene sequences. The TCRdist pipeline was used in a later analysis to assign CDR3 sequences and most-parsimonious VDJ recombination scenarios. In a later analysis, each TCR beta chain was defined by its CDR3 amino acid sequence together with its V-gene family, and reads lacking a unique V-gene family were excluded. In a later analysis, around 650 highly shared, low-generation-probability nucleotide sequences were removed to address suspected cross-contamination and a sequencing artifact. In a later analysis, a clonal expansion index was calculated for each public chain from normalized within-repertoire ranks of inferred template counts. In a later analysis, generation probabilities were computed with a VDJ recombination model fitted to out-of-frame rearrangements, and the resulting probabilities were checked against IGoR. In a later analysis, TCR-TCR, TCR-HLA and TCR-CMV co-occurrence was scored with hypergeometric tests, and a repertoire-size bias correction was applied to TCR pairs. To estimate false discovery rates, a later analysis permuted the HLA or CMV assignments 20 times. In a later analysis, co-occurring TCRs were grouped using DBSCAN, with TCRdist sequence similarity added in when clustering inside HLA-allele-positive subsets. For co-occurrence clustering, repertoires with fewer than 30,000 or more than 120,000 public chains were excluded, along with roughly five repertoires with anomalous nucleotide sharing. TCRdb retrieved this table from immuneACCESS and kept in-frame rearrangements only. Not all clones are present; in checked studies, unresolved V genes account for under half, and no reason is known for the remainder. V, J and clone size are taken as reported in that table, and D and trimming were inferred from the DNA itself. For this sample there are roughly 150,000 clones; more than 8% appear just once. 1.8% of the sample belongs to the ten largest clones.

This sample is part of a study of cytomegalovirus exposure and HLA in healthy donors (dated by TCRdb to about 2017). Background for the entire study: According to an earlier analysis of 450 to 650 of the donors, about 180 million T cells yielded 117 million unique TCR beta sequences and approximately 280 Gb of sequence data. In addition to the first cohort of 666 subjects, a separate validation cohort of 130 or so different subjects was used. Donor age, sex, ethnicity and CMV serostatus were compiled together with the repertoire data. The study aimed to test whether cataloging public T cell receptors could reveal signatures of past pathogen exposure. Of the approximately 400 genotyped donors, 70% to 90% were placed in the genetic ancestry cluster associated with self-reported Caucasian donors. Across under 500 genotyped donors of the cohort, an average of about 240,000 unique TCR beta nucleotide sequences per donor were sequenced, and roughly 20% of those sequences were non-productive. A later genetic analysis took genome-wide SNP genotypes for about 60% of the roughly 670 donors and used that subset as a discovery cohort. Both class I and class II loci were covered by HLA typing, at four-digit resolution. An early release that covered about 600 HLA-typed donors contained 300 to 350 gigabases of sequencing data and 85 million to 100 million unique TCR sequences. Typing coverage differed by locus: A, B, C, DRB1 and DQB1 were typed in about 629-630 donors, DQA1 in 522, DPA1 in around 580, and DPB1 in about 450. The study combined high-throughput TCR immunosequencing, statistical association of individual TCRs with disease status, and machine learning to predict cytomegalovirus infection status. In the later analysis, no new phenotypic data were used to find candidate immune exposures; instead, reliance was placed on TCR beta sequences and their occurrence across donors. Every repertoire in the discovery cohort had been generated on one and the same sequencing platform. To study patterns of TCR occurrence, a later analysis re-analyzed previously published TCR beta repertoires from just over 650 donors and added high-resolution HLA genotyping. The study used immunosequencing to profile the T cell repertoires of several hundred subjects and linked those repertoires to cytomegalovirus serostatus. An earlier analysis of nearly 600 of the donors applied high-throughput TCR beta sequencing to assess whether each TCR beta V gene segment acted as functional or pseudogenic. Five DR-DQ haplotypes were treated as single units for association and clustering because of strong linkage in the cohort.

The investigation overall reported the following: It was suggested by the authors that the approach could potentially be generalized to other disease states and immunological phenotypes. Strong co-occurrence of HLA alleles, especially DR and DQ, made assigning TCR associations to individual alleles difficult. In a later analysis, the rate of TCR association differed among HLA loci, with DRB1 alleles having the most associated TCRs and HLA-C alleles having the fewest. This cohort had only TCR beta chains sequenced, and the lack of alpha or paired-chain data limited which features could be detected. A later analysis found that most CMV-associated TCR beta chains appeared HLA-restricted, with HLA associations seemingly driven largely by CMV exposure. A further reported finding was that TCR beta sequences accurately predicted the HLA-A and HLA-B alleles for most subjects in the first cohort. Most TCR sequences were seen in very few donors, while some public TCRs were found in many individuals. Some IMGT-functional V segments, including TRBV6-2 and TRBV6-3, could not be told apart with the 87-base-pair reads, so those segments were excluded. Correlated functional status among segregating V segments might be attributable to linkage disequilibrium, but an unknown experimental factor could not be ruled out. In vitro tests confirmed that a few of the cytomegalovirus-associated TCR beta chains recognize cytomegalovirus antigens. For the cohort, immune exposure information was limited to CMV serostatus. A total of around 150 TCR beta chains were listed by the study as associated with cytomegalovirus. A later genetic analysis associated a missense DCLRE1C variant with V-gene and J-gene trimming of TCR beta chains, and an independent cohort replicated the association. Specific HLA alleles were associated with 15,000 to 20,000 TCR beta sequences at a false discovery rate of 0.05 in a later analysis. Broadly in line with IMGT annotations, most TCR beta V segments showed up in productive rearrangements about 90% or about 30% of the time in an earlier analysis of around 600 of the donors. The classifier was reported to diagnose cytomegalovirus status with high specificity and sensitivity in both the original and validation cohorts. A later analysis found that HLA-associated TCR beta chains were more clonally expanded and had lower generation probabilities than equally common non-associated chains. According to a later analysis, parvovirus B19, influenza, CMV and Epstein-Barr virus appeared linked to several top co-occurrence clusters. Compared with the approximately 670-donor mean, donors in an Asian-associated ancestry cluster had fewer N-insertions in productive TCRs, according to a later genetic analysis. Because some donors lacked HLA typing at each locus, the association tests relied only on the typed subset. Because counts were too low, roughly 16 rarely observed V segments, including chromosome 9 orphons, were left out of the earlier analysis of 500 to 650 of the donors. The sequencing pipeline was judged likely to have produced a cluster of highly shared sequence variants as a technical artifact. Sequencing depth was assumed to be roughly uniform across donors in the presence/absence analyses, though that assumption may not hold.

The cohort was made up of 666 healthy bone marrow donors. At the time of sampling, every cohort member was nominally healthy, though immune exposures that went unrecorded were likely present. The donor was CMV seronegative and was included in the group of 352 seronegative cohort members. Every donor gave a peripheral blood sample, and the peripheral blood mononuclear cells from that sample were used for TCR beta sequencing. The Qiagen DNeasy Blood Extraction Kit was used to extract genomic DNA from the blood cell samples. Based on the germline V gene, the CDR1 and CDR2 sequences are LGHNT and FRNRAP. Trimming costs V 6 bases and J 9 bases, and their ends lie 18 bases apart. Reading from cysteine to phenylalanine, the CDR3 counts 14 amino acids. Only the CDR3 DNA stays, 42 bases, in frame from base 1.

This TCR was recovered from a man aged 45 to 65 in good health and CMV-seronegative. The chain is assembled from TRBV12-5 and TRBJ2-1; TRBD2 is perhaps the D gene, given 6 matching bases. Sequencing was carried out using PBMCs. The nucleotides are TGTGCTAGTGGGGGGGGAAATAAGGGCTCTGAGCAGTTCTTC. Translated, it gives CASGGGNKGSEQFF.